This TCR beta chain was obtained from a study of T-cell reconstitution after alpha-beta-depleted transplantation in children. Findings of the study overall: T-cell counts and diversity at one year following transplant were attributed mainly to newly produced T cells.

Unique molecular identifiers were incorporated during preparation of the TCRbeta library. TCRdb fed the PCR reads into MiXCR, producing one record per CDR3 protein. The sample contains about 510,000 distinct CDR3 sequences, more than 9.5% of which appear only once. Germline assignment: CDR1 MNHNS and CDR2 SASEGT. Unmatched junction bases numbered 13, after V lost 10 bases and J lost 8 bases. The CDR3 sequence is 16 residues long. On this clonotype itself: Its antigen is unidentified.

Here the sequenced sample was PBMCs, mostly from graft donor cells, taken 180 days after TCRalphabeta/CD19-depleted stem cell transplant. The receptor comes from a female patient aged 2-15 years who had a stem cell transplant for aplastic anemia, so the T cells may come from the graft donor. The chain carries TRBV6-1 and TRBJ2-2; 13 nucleotides line up with TRBD2. CDR3 coding DNA: TGTGCCATCCAGACTGGACTAGCGGGAGTAGGAGGGGAGCTGTTTTTT. Translation gives CAIQTGLAGVGGELFF.